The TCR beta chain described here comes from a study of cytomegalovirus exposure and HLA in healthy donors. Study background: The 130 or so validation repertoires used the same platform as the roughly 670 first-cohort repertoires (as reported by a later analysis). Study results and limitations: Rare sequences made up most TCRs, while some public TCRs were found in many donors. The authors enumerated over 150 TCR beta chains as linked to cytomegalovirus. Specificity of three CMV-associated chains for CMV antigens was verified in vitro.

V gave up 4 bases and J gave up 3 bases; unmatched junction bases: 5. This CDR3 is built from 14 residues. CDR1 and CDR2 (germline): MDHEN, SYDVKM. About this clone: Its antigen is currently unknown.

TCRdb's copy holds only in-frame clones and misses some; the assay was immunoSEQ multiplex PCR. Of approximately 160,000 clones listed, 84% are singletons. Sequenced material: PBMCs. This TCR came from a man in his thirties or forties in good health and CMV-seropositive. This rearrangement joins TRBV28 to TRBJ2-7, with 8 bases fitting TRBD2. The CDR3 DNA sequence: TGTGCCAGCAGTTGGGCTAGCGGGTTCTACGAGCAGTACTTC. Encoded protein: CASSWASGFYEQYF.